This paragraph covers one T cell receptor beta chain sequence. In germline, CDR1 is LNHDA, CDR2 SQIVND (reference sequence). The CDR3 runs to 13 residues. V was trimmed by 5 bases and J by 6 bases, leaving 12 bases between them. Researchers ran the PCR with 60 Vbeta and 13 Jbeta primers. TCRdb's table, derived via immunoSEQ multiplex PCR, lists solely in-frame clones and lacks some. The sample contains 60,000 to 70,000 clones, approximately 58% of which appear only once. The data were taken from a study of cytomegalovirus exposure and HLA in healthy donors. The sequenced sample was PBMCs. The receptor's source is a woman in her 50s in good health and CMV-seronegative. The chain links TRBV19 to TRBJ2-3; weak D call: TRBD1 (6 bases). In nucleotides, the CDR3 is TGTGCCAGTAGTCCTACAGGGTTGGATACGCAGTATTTT. Its protein product is CASSPTGLDTQYF. The full variable domain, rest sourced from reference TRBV19 and TRBJ2-3, is DGGITQSPKYLFRKEGQNVTLSCEQNLNHDAMYWYRQDPGQGLRLIYYSQIVNDFQKGDIAEGYSVSREKKESFPLTVTSAQKNPTAFYLCASSPTGLDTQYFGPGTRLTVL.